A selection of T cell receptor beta chains follows, all from one sample in a study of blood T cell repertoires in COVID-19. TCRdb's copy holds only in-frame clones and misses some; the assay was immunoSEQ multiplex PCR. The repertoire holds fewer than 350,000 clones, with about nine tenths as singletons. The sequenced sample consisted of PBMCs or T cells enriched from blood (not recorded which). The receptors stem from a man aged 60 to 69 who had recovered from COVID-19. CDR3s include the opening cysteine and the closing phenylalanine or tryptophan. Fields, in order: CDR3 DNA, CDR3 protein, V gene, D gene, clone size, J gene. A D gene is named only where the DNA matches it firmly. Size is omitted from some rows. Given values are once, few, many or a class for expanded clones.

CDR3nt: TGTGCCAGCAGCGGACTAGCGGCCAATGAGCAGTTCTTC; CDR3aa: CASSGLAANEQFF; v_gene: TRBV2; d_gene: TRBD2; abundance: NA; j_gene: TRBJ2-1
CDR3nt: TGCGCCAGCAGCCCCGCAGCGGGAGAATACGAGCAGTACTTC; CDR3aa: CASSPAAGEYEQYF; v_gene: TRBV5-1; d_gene: TRBD2; abundance: NA; j_gene: TRBJ2-7
CDR3nt: TGTGCCAGCAGTATCCGGGACCTAGCGGGTACGCAGTATTTT; CDR3aa: CASSIRDLAGTQYF; v_gene: TRBV28; d_gene: TRBD2; abundance: NA; j_gene: TRBJ2-3
CDR3nt: TGCAGCGTTTCTCCCGGGACAGGGAGTTGGTGGGAGACCCAGTACTTC; CDR3aa: CSVSPGTGSWWETQYF; v_gene: TRBV29-1; d_gene: TRBD1; abundance: NA; j_gene: TRBJ2-5
CDR3nt: TGTGCCAGCAGCTCCTTCGGGCAGGGGACAGGGACCATATATTTT; CDR3aa: CASSSFGQGTGTIYF; v_gene: TRBV11-2; d_gene: TRBD1; abundance: few; j_gene: TRBJ1-3
CDR3nt: TGTGCCAGCAGCTCCACTAGCGGGAGGGCCGGGGAGCAGTACTTC; CDR3aa: CASSSTSGRAGEQYF; v_gene: TRBV7-2; d_gene: TRBD2; abundance: NA; j_gene: TRBJ2-7
CDR3nt: TGCGCCAGCAGCCCACACAGGGATCAGCCCCAGCATTTT; CDR3aa: CASSPHRDQPQHF; v_gene: TRBV4-1; d_gene: NA; abundance: NA; j_gene: TRBJ1-5
CDR3nt: TGTGCCAGCAGCCAGGGTTCCCACAGGGCAGGCAATTCACCCCTCCACTTT; CDR3aa: CASSQGSHRAGNSPLHF; v_gene: TRBV4-2; d_gene: NA; abundance: NA; j_gene: TRBJ1-6
CDR3nt: TGTGCCAGCAGCTTGGAAGGAGCACTAGCCAAAAACATTCAGTACTTC; CDR3aa: CASSLEGALAKNIQYF; v_gene: TRBV5-5; d_gene: NA; abundance: NA; j_gene: TRBJ2-4
CDR3nt: TGCGCCAGCAGCCCAGACAGGGAAAGGAGTTCACCCCTCCACTTT; CDR3aa: CASSPDRERSSPLHF; v_gene: TRBV5-1; d_gene: TRBD1; abundance: NA; j_gene: TRBJ1-6
CDR3nt: TGTGCCAGTAGCCGACAGGGGGCTATCTACAATGAGCAGTTCTTC; CDR3aa: CASSRQGAIYNEQFF; v_gene: TRBV19; d_gene: TRBD1; abundance: NA; j_gene: TRBJ2-1
CDR3nt: TGTGCCAGCAGCTTAGTCTCCTCCGGGACATCCCTGGGCTACACCTTC; CDR3aa: CASSLVSSGTSLGYTF; v_gene: TRBV7-9; d_gene: NA; abundance: NA; j_gene: TRBJ1-2
CDR3nt: TGTGCCAGCAGCCCTGACAGTTCAAAACTGTTTTTT; CDR3aa: CASSPDSSKLFF; v_gene: TRBV7-8; d_gene: NA; abundance: NA; j_gene: TRBJ1-4
CDR3nt: TGTGCCTGGAGTGGCCAGGGGGCGGGGGAGCAGTACTTC; CDR3aa: CAWSGQGAGEQYF; v_gene: TRBV30; d_gene: TRBD1; abundance: NA; j_gene: TRBJ2-7
CDR3nt: TGTGCCAGCAGTGTGGGGCCGGGGGATTCACCCCTCCACTTT; CDR3aa: CASSVGPGDSPLHF; v_gene: TRBV25-1; d_gene: NA; abundance: NA; j_gene: TRBJ1-6
CDR3nt: TGTGCCAGCAGCCCGGGGACAGGGGAGACCCAGTACTTC; CDR3aa: CASSPGTGETQYF; v_gene: TRBV7-6; d_gene: TRBD1; abundance: NA; j_gene: TRBJ2-5
CDR3nt: TGTGCCAGCAGCCCACTCTCGGGGGGGAATGGCTACACCTTC; CDR3aa: CASSPLSGGNGYTF; v_gene: TRBV3-1/TRBV3-2; d_gene: NA; abundance: NA; j_gene: TRBJ1-2
CDR3nt: TGTGCCAGCAGCTTTAACAGGGTCGGCACTGAAGCTTTCTTT; CDR3aa: CASSFNRVGTEAFF; v_gene: TRBV5-6; d_gene: NA; abundance: few; j_gene: TRBJ1-1
CDR3nt: TGTGCCACCAGTGGGGGCCTGGGAAAGGGCAATCAGCCCCAGCATTTT; CDR3aa: CATSGGLGKGNQPQHF; v_gene: TRBV24-1; d_gene: NA; abundance: NA; j_gene: TRBJ1-5
CDR3nt: TGTGCCTCATCAGGGGAGAACACAGATACGCAGTATTTT; CDR3aa: CASSGENTDTQYF; v_gene: TRBV2; d_gene: NA; abundance: NA; j_gene: TRBJ2-3
CDR3nt: TGTGCCAGCACAGAGTACAGCGGTGGCTACACCTTC; CDR3aa: CASTEYSGGYTF; v_gene: TRBV28; d_gene: NA; abundance: NA; j_gene: TRBJ1-2
CDR3nt: TGTGCCACCAGCAACAGGGATATCAATCAGCCCCAGCATTTT; CDR3aa: CATSNRDINQPQHF; v_gene: TRBV15; d_gene: NA; abundance: NA; j_gene: TRBJ1-5
CDR3nt: TGCAGTGCTAGTGGACAGGGGACCTCAGATACGCAGTATTTT; CDR3aa: CSASGQGTSDTQYF; v_gene: TRBV20-1; d_gene: TRBD1; abundance: once; j_gene: TRBJ2-3
CDR3nt: TGTGCCAGCAGTGCCCCAACAGGAGGGCAGCCCCAGCATTTT; CDR3aa: CASSAPTGGQPQHF; v_gene: TRBV2; d_gene: NA; abundance: NA; j_gene: TRBJ1-5
CDR3nt: TGTGCCAGCAGTTTATGGGGAGGGTATGGACAGCCCCAGCATTTT; CDR3aa: CASSLWGGYGQPQHF; v_gene: TRBV28; d_gene: NA; abundance: few; j_gene: TRBJ1-5
CDR3nt: TGTGCCAGCAGCTTAGTGGTCGGAGGCTCTGGAAACACCATATATTTT; CDR3aa: CASSLVVGGSGNTIYF; v_gene: TRBV7-2; d_gene: NA; abundance: NA; j_gene: TRBJ1-3
CDR3nt: TGTGCCAGCAGTTTATGGAGCGGGAATCAGCCCCAGCATTTT; CDR3aa: CASSLWSGNQPQHF; v_gene: TRBV28; d_gene: NA; abundance: NA; j_gene: TRBJ1-5
CDR3nt: TGTGCCAGTAGTATTGGGACAGGGGGCGAGCAGTACTTC; CDR3aa: CASSIGTGGEQYF; v_gene: TRBV19; d_gene: TRBD1; abundance: NA; j_gene: TRBJ2-7
CDR3nt: TGTGCCAGCAGCCCTAGCGGGAGTTCGGGCAATGAGCAGTTCTTC; CDR3aa: CASSPSGSSGNEQFF; v_gene: TRBV7-3; d_gene: TRBD2; abundance: NA; j_gene: TRBJ2-1
CDR3nt: TGCGCCAGCAGCTTAGCGGGAGATCTCAATGAGCAGTTCTTC; CDR3aa: CASSLAGDLNEQFF; v_gene: TRBV5-1; d_gene: TRBD2; abundance: NA; j_gene: TRBJ2-1
CDR3nt: TGTGCCAGCAGGACGCGGGGGCTCGGGGAGACCCAGTACTTC; CDR3aa: CASRTRGLGETQYF; v_gene: TRBV6-5; d_gene: NA; abundance: NA; j_gene: TRBJ2-5
CDR3nt: TGTGCCAGCAGCCCTCAGGGGAACTATGGCTACACCTTC; CDR3aa: CASSPQGNYGYTF; v_gene: TRBV9; d_gene: NA; abundance: NA; j_gene: TRBJ1-2
CDR3nt: TGTGCCAGCAGCGCCTACAGGGCCTATAGCAATCAGCCCCAGCATTTT; CDR3aa: CASSAYRAYSNQPQHF; v_gene: TRBV5-6; d_gene: NA; abundance: NA; j_gene: TRBJ1-5
CDR3nt: TGTGCCAGCCAGCCTGGCAGGGGGCGTCTGAGGCAGTACTTC; CDR3aa: CASQPGRGRLRQYF; v_gene: TRBV11-1; d_gene: TRBD1; abundance: NA; j_gene: TRBJ2-7
CDR3nt: TGTGCCAGCAGCCAAGATCTCCGGGGGAGGGCCACGCACAATGAGCAGTTCTTC; CDR3aa: CASSQDLRGRATHNEQFF; v_gene: TRBV3-1/TRBV3-2; d_gene: TRBD2; abundance: NA; j_gene: TRBJ2-1
CDR3nt: TGTGCCAGTAGCGTTAGACAGGGGCATCAGCCCCAGCATTTT; CDR3aa: CASSVRQGHQPQHF; v_gene: TRBV19; d_gene: TRBD1; abundance: NA; j_gene: TRBJ1-5
CDR3nt: TGCAGTGCTAGTGCTCTTAGAGGAAACTCTGGAAACACCATATATTTT; CDR3aa: CSASALRGNSGNTIYF; v_gene: TRBV20-1; d_gene: NA; abundance: NA; j_gene: TRBJ1-3
CDR3nt: TGTGCCAGCAGCGGACGGGAGAACGCCCAGAACACCGGGGAGCTGTTTTTT; CDR3aa: CASSGRENAQNTGELFF; v_gene: TRBV9; d_gene: NA; abundance: few; j_gene: TRBJ2-2
CDR3nt: TGTGCCAGCAGCTCATTTTCGGACAGAGGGGTTTTCTACGAGCAGTACTTC; CDR3aa: CASSSFSDRGVFYEQYF; v_gene: TRBV5-6; d_gene: NA; abundance: once; j_gene: TRBJ2-7
CDR3nt: TGCGCCAGCAGCCCGGGACTAGCGGGAGGGCCTGGGGAGACCCAGTACTTC; CDR3aa: CASSPGLAGGPGETQYF; v_gene: TRBV5-1; d_gene: TRBD2; abundance: NA; j_gene: TRBJ2-5
CDR3nt: TGCGCCACCGCGGCCGCGGCGTCGGACACCGGGGAGCTGTTTTTT; CDR3aa: CATAAAASDTGELFF; v_gene: TRBV5-1; d_gene: NA; abundance: once; j_gene: TRBJ2-2
CDR3nt: TGTGCCAGCAGTTACTCGGGGACAGGGGTCGAGGCTTTCTTT; CDR3aa: CASSYSGTGVEAFF; v_gene: TRBV6-5; d_gene: TRBD1; abundance: NA; j_gene: TRBJ1-1
CDR3nt: TGTGCCAGCAGCGTAGATATGAACACTGAAGCTTTCTTT; CDR3aa: CASSVDMNTEAFF; v_gene: TRBV9; d_gene: NA; abundance: NA; j_gene: TRBJ1-1
CDR3nt: TGTGCCAGCAGAACCGGGACTAAAGAGACCCAGTACTTC; CDR3aa: CASRTGTKETQYF; v_gene: TRBV6-5; d_gene: TRBD2; abundance: once; j_gene: TRBJ2-5
CDR3nt: TGTGCCAGTAGTATCAAGACATTTCAGCCCCAGCATTTT; CDR3aa: CASSIKTFQPQHF; v_gene: TRBV19; d_gene: NA; abundance: NA; j_gene: TRBJ1-5
CDR3nt: TGTGCCAGCAACGGGGGAGGCAATCAGCCCCAGCATTTT; CDR3aa: CASNGGGNQPQHF; v_gene: TRBV2; d_gene: NA; abundance: few; j_gene: TRBJ1-5
CDR3nt: TGTGCCAGCAGCCAAGGGTACGGGGTGGTGGAAGCTTTCTTT; CDR3aa: CASSQGYGVVEAFF; v_gene: TRBV4-2; d_gene: NA; abundance: once; j_gene: TRBJ1-1
CDR3nt: TGCAGTGCTGGGGGACAGGCAACTTTCTTT; CDR3aa: CSAGGQATFF; v_gene: TRBV20-1; d_gene: TRBD1; abundance: NA; j_gene: TRBJ1-1
CDR3nt: TGTGCCAGCAGCCCACAGGGGGAAGGCAATCAGCCCCAGCATTTT; CDR3aa: CASSPQGEGNQPQHF; v_gene: TRBV11-2; d_gene: TRBD1; abundance: few; j_gene: TRBJ1-5
CDR3nt: TGCGCCAGCAGCATGAACTTCGGGACTAGCGACAATGAGCAGTTCTTC; CDR3aa: CASSMNFGTSDNEQFF; v_gene: TRBV5-1; d_gene: TRBD2; abundance: NA; j_gene: TRBJ2-1
CDR3nt: TGCGCCAGCAGTGAAGGAGGGGGCGCCACCGGGGAGCTGTTTTTT; CDR3aa: CASSEGGGATGELFF; v_gene: TRBV10-1; d_gene: NA; abundance: NA; j_gene: TRBJ2-2
CDR3nt: TGTGCCAGGCAGGGGGCGGCCTACGAGCAGTACTTC; CDR3aa: CARQGAAYEQYF; v_gene: TRBV6-4; d_gene: TRBD1; abundance: NA; j_gene: TRBJ2-7
CDR3nt: TGCGCCAGCAGCTTGGCCGGGACTCCGGGGGGGGAGACCCAGTACTTC; CDR3aa: CASSLAGTPGGETQYF; v_gene: TRBV5-1; d_gene: TRBD2; abundance: NA; j_gene: TRBJ2-5
CDR3nt: TGTGCCAGCAGCTCCCCTGGGGGGGTAAAATACGAGCAGTACTTC; CDR3aa: CASSSPGGVKYEQYF; v_gene: TRBV5-4; d_gene: TRBD2; abundance: NA; j_gene: TRBJ2-7
CDR3nt: TGCGCCAGCGGTAACCCGGGACAGTTATACACTGAAGCTTTCTTT; CDR3aa: CASGNPGQLYTEAFF; v_gene: TRBV5-1; d_gene: TRBD1; abundance: NA; j_gene: TRBJ1-1
CDR3nt: TGTGCCAGCAGCCAAGGCGGGAGCGGTCCAGATACGCAGTATTTT; CDR3aa: CASSQGGSGPDTQYF; v_gene: TRBV4-2; d_gene: TRBD2; abundance: NA; j_gene: TRBJ2-3
CDR3nt: TGCGCCAGCAGCTTATCAGGGGATGACACTGAAGCTTTCTTT; CDR3aa: CASSLSGDDTEAFF; v_gene: TRBV5-1; d_gene: NA; abundance: NA; j_gene: TRBJ1-1
CDR3nt: TGTGCCAGCAGGCTAGGAGTGGGGGGTCAGCCCCAGCATTTT; CDR3aa: CASRLGVGGQPQHF; v_gene: TRBV28; d_gene: NA; abundance: NA; j_gene: TRBJ1-5
CDR3nt: TGCGCCAGCAGTGAGCCGGGAGTCCTCTCCAATGAGCAGTTCTTC; CDR3aa: CASSEPGVLSNEQFF; v_gene: TRBV10-1; d_gene: NA; abundance: NA; j_gene: TRBJ2-1